This T cell receptor (beta chain) was sequenced during a study of cytomegalovirus exposure and HLA in healthy donors. Study in general: Earlier work reported around 110 million unique TCR beta sequences from about 180 million T cells.

Primers for the PCR totalled 60 Vbeta and 13 Jbeta. The repertoire was sequenced with immunoSEQ multiplex PCR; TCRdb's copy has only in-frame clones and lacks some. The table includes about 69,000 clones, approximately 68% detected once. General study points: In a later analysis, parvovirus B19, influenza, CMV and Epstein-Barr virus appeared linked to several top co-occurrence clusters. A highly shared variant cluster was judged a likely technical artifact.

For this clone: The antigen is not known.

V was trimmed by 7 bases and J by 0 bases, leaving 21 bases between them. CDR1 is SGHAT and CDR2 is FQNNGV in the germline V gene. The CDR3 contains 17 residues. Sequencing was done on a sample of PBMCs. The sequence came from a woman aged 25 to 39 in good health and CMV-seronegative. The chain couples TRBV11-2 to TRBJ1-1, with D perhaps TRBD1 (6 bases). CDR3 in amino acids: CASTSRGLRKMNTEAFF. The DNA for the CDR3 is TGTGCCAGCACATCGAGGGGGTTAAGGAAAATGAACACTGAAGCTTTCTTT. The whole variable domain, filled in from reference TRBV11-2 and TRBJ1-1, reads EAGVAQSPRYKIIEKRQSVAFWCNPISGHATLYWYQQILGQGPKLLIQFQNNGVVDDSQLPKDRFSAERLKGVDSTLKIQPAKLEDSAVYLCASTSRGLRKMNTEAFFGQGTRLTVV.